These 26 T cell receptor beta chains came from one sample sequenced in a study of blood T cell repertoires in COVID-19. Sequencing used immunoSEQ multiplex PCR; TCRdb keeps in-frame clones, though not all of them. The sample has about 210,000 clones; about 83% are singletons. The sequenced sample was peripheral blood. The receptors originated from a woman in her 50s with active or convalescent COVID-19.

The sample holds one count of this clone. The chain is built from TRBV4-1 and TRBJ2-7, with TRBD1 as a possible D gene (5 bases). The CDR3 totals 22 residues. Trimming took off 0 bases at V and 0 bases at J, with 30 bases between the two ends. Germline CDR1 and CDR2: MGHRA and YSYEKL. DNA for the CDR3: TGCGCCAGCAGCCAAGATTTCCCCCCCTCCGGGCGGCGACGACAGAGCTCCTACGAGCAGTACTTC. Protein product: CASSQDFPPSGRRRQSSYEQYF.

This chain links TRBV28 with TRBJ2-7, with D possibly TRBD1 on 6 matching bases. This CDR3 has 13 amino acids. Germline V gives CDR1 MDHEN, CDR2 SYDVKM. Between the trimmed V and J ends, which lost 7 bases and 3 bases, there was a span of 13 bases. CDR3 residues: CASTSGQHYEQYF. The CDR3 DNA reads as TGTGCCAGCACCAGCGGACAGCACTACGAGCAGTACTTC.

This chain uses TRBV30 with TRBJ1-5; 7 nucleotides match TRBD1. Germline values: CDR1 GTSNPN, CDR2 SVGIG (reference sequence). Germline trimming cut 4 bases from V and 7 bases from J; bases unmatched to any gene: 10. This CDR3 has 14 residues. DNA for the CDR3: TGTGCCTGGACGCAAACAGGGGTTAGGCAGCCCCAGCATTTT. It codes for CAWTQTGVRQPQHF.

The V call is TRBV3-1 (or the pseudogene TRBV3-2), the J call TRBJ2-3, with D tentatively TRBD2 (5 bases). V was cut by 3 bases and J by 5 bases, with 12 bases left in between. Looked up from germline, CDR1 is LGHDT and CDR2 is YNNKEL (reference sequence). The CDR3 loop spans 14 amino acids. Here the CDR3 DNA reads TGTGCCAGCAGCCAGAATCCCGGGGAAGATACGCAGTATTTT. Its translation: CASSQNPGEDTQYF.

The CDR3 nucleotides are TGTGCCAGCAGTAGACAGGGGGACGAAAAACTGTTTTTT. Translated, it gives CASSRQGDEKLFF. The rearrangement uses TRBV6-5 and TRBJ1-4, with TRBD1 identical over 9 bases. This CDR3 has 13 residues. J was trimmed by 8 bases and V by 5 bases; bases with no gene match: 3. Germline V CDR1 and CDR2: MNHEY, SVGAGI.

The J gene is TRBJ1-4, the V gene TRBV5-1; 7 bases map to TRBD1. The CDR3 is 17 amino acids. Germline V lookup: CDR1 SGHRS, CDR2 YFSETQ. Trimming cost V 3 bases and J 0 bases; bases outside gene matches: 8. The CDR3 sequence is CASSYSGGKPTNEKLFF. The CDR3 DNA sequence: TGCGCCAGCAGCTACTCAGGGGGGAAACCAACTAATGAAAAACTGTTTTTT.

The chain recombines TRBV12-3 or TRBV12-4 with TRBJ2-4, with 8 bases identical to TRBD1. The CDR3 length is 13 residues. V lost 6 bases to trimming and J lost 8 bases; unmatched junction nucleotides: 6. For the CDR3, the DNA is TGTGCCAGCAGGCCCAGGGGGCTGGACATTCAGTACTTC. It yields the protein CASRPRGLDIQYF.

The chain is built from TRBV25-1 and TRBJ2-3, with TRBD2 identical over 13 bases. The CDR3 totals 18 residues. CDR1 is MGHDK and CDR2 is SYGVNS in the germline V gene. J was trimmed by 6 bases and V by 4 bases; bases with no gene match: 13. The CDR3 reads CASSANPGLAGVGDTQYF. CDR3 in DNA: TGTGCCAGCAGTGCTAACCCAGGACTAGCGGGAGTTGGGGATACGCAGTATTTT.

This chain uses TRBV6-5 with TRBJ2-1; the match to TRBD1 covers 10 bases. V shed 7 bases and J 7 bases; nucleotides not matched to a gene: 7. This CDR3 region has 14 residues. Germline-derived CDR1 and CDR2 are MNHEY and SVGAGI. The CDR3 nucleotides are TGTGCCAGCAACAGACCGGGACAGGGGAATGAGCAGTTCTTC. Translated, it gives CASNRPGQGNEQFF.

V and J are TRBV7-9 and TRBJ1-3; D gene unclear. CDR1 is SEHNR and CDR2 is FQNEAQ in the germline V gene (reference sequence). V lost 5 bases and J 0 bases, leaving 11 bases between the germline ends. The CDR3 sequence is 15 residues long. The CDR3 reads CASSHPRGSGNTIYF. CDR3 DNA sequence: TGTGCCAGCAGCCATCCACGCGGCTCTGGAAACACCATATATTTT. Complete variable domain (other parts from reference TRBV7-9 and TRBJ1-3): DTGVSQNPRHKITKRGQNVTFRCDPISEHNRLYWYRQTLGQGPEFLTYFQNEAQLEKSRLLSDRFSAERPKGSFSTLEIQRTEQGDSAMYLCASSHPRGSGNTIYFGEGSWLTVV.

V is TRBV5-6 and J is TRBJ1-1; 7 bases are a match to TRBD1. This CDR3 comprises 12 residues. Germline V gene sequence: CDR1 SGHDT, CDR2 YYEEEE. V dropped 3 bases and J dropped 7; count of bases not matched to a gene: 3. Here the CDR3 reads CASSSYRGEAFF. The CDR3 DNA sequence: TGTGCCAGCAGCTCGTACAGGGGTGAAGCTTTCTTT.

This chain connects TRBV7-9 to TRBJ1-3; TRBD1 is a possible D gene (6 bases). Between the trimmed V and J ends, which lost 2 bases and 8 bases, there was a span of 19 bases. The CDR3 length is 16 residues. The germline gives CDR1 SEHNR, CDR2 FQNEAQ (reference sequence). CDR3 sequence: CASSLTGGAPPHTIYF. The CDR3 DNA reads TGTGCCAGCAGCTTAACTGGGGGCGCCCCCCCACACACCATATATTTT.

This clone was seen more than once but under ten times. V gene TRBV10-2 combines with J gene TRBJ1-2; 10 bases are a match to TRBD1. This CDR3 is built from 14 residues. V dropped 6 bases and J dropped 6; count of bases not matched to a gene: 7. Looked up from germline, CDR1 is WSHSY and CDR2 is SAAADI. The CDR3: CASRYTGTGDGYTF. Written as DNA, the CDR3 is TGCGCCAGCAGATACACCGGGACAGGGGATGGCTACACCTTC.

The chain employs TRBV19 and TRBJ2-7, with a possible D match to TRBD2 (5 bases). The length of the CDR3 is 15 residues. The ends were cut back, 5 bases at V and 1 base at J, with 15 bases in the middle. Looked up from germline, CDR1 is LNHDA and CDR2 is SQIVND (reference sequence). DNA for the CDR3: TGTGCCAGTAGTTTGACCCGGGGTGGTTCCTACGAGCAGTACTTC. Translated: CASSLTRGGSYEQYF.

This clone is a singleton in its sample. This chain links TRBV28 with TRBJ1-5; 7 bases agree with TRBD1. Germline CDR1 is MDHEN and CDR2 is SYDVKM. V lost 3 bases, J lost 6 bases, and 8 bases stayed unmatched. The CDR3 extends over 15 amino acids. CDR3 bases: TGTGCCAGCAGTTTGACAGTCCCAGGGGGTCAGCCCCAGCATTTT. This gives the protein CASSLTVPGGQPQHF.

This rearrangement joins TRBV5-6 to TRBJ2-1; 7 bases line up with TRBD2. Per germline, CDR1 SGHDT and CDR2 YYEEEE. V lost 0 bases and J lost 7; bases outside the gene matches: 7. The CDR3 has 15 residues. CDR3 sequence reads: CASSLEGLHTNEQFF. In nucleotides, the CDR3 is TGTGCCAGCAGCTTGGAGGGACTACACACGAATGAGCAGTTCTTC.

The J gene is TRBJ1-5, the V gene TRBV3-1 (or the pseudogene TRBV3-2); TRBD1 matches at 7 bases. V gave up 3 bases and J gave up 4 bases; unmatched junction bases: 3. The germline V gene encodes CDR1 LGHDT and CDR2 YNNKEL (reference sequence). The CDR3 spans 14 residues. The CDR3 loop is CASSQGTDNQPQHF. CDR3 sequence (DNA): TGTGCCAGCAGCCAGGGGACAGATAATCAGCCCCAGCATTTT.

This chain joins TRBV24-1 and TRBJ2-5; maybe TRBD1 (6 bases). The CDR3 runs to 17 residues. Germline V gene data show CDR1 as KGHDR and CDR2 as SFDVKD. V lost 4 bases and J lost 1, with 18 bases in between. For the CDR3, the DNA is TGTGCCACCAGTGAAACAAGGGGGAGCAGTGCCCAAGAGACCCAGTACTTC. It translates to CATSETRGSSAQETQYF.

This chain joins TRBV28 and TRBJ1-2; no clear D gene. V lost 10 bases and J lost 6, with 18 bases in between. The germline V gene encodes CDR1 MDHEN and CDR2 SYDVKM. This CDR3 comprises 13 residues. The CDR3 reads CATNTGDENGYTF. For the CDR3, the DNA is TGTGCCACCAATACGGGAGACGAGAATGGCTACACCTTC.

The CDR3 loop is CASSASTSAADTQYF. The CDR3 nucleotides read TGTGCCAGCAGTGCCTCGACTAGCGCTGCAGATACGCAGTATTTT. V usage is TRBV6-4 and J usage is TRBJ2-3, with 8 bases that match TRBD2. There are 15 residues in the CDR3. The ends lost 4 bases at V and 4 bases at J; junction bases unmatched: 7. The germline V gene encodes CDR1 MRHNA and CDR2 SNTAGT.

This chain joins TRBV6-1 and TRBJ1-5; D gene uncertain. The V end was cut by 3 bases, the J end by 0 bases, with 6 bases between. Germline lookup yields CDR1 MNHNS and CDR2 SASEGT. This CDR3 has 14 amino acids. CDR3 protein: CASSDRLSNQPQHF. The CDR3 DNA reads as TGTGCCAGCAGTGACAGACTTAGCAATCAGCCCCAGCATTTT.

The chain is built from TRBV28 and TRBJ1-4, with 9 bases that match TRBD1. Germline assignment: CDR1 MDHEN and CDR2 SYDVKM. CDR3 length equals 15 residues. The V and J ends lost 4 bases and 7 bases, in that order; junction bases with no gene match: 7. CDR3 protein: CASSSPGTGSEKLFF. Here the CDR3 DNA reads TGTGCCAGCAGTTCTCCTGGGACAGGGAGTGAAAAACTGTTTTTT. Filled out from reference TRBV28 and TRBJ1-4, the complete variable domain reads DVKVTQSSRYLVKRTGEKVFLECVQDMDHENMFWYRQDPGLGLRLIYFSYDVKMKEKGDIPEGYSVSREKKERFSLILESASTNQTSMYLCASSSPGTGSEKLFFGSGTQLSVL.

The CDR3 protein is CASSTGRSSYNEQFF. The CDR3, as DNA: TGTGCCAGTAGTACTGGCCGAAGCTCCTACAATGAGCAGTTCTTC. The chain uses TRBV19 and TRBJ2-1; D is uncertain. The CDR3 has 15 amino acids. The V gene's germline CDR1 is LNHDA and CDR2 SQIVND (reference sequence). V was shortened by 4 bases and J by 0 bases, with 10 bases between the two germline ends.

The rearrangement joins TRBV5-4 to TRBJ2-3; D is possibly TRBD1 (5 bases). This CDR3 region has 13 residues. Trimming left V 0 bases short and J 3 bases short, with 5 bases between. Germline V CDR1 and CDR2: SGHNT, YYREEE (reference sequence). The CDR3 coding sequence is TGTGCCAGCAGCTTGGCAGGGACAGATACGCAGTATTTT. Its protein product is CASSLAGTDTQYF.

This clone appeared once. The chain combines TRBV30 with TRBJ2-5, with a possible D match to TRBD1 (6 bases). Germline-derived CDR1 and CDR2 are GTSNPN and SVGIG (reference sequence). The length of the CDR3 is 13 residues. V was cut by 2 bases and J by 4 bases, with 11 bases left in between. CDR3 region: CAWSSRGGETQYF. DNA of the CDR3: TGTGCCTGGAGTTCTCGAGGGGGAGAGACCCAGTACTTC.

V and J are TRBV6-2 or TRBV6-3 and TRBJ2-3; D might be TRBD2 (6 bases). V shed 3 bases and J shed 4 bases, with 14 bases lying between them. Germline CDR1 MNHEY, CDR2 SVGEGT. The CDR3 loop spans 15 amino acids. The CDR3 DNA is TGTGCCAGCAGTTATTCCGGGAGTCGGTCAGATACGCAGTATTTT. It yields the protein CASSYSGSRSDTQYF.